This TCR beta chain was obtained from a study of blood T cell repertoires in COVID-19. Study in general: From the United States, Italy and Spain came samples of acute and convalescent COVID-19. The cDNA or gDNA used as material had been derived from T cells, B-cell-depleted T cells, or PBMCs.

Germline assignment: CDR1 MNHNS and CDR2 SASEGT. CDR3 size: 16 residues. V was pared by 0 bases and J by 2 bases, with 13 bases between. Clones were read by immunoSEQ multiplex PCR, and TCRdb kept only the in-frame ones, dropping some. This sample has roughly 100,000 clones; about nine tenths occur once, and the top ten carry about 3.9%. The rearrangement uses TRBV6-1 and TRBJ1-1; D possibly corresponds to TRBD1 (5 bases). The receptor was isolated from a man aged 18 to 30 with acute or convalescent COVID-19. Sequenced input: peripheral blood. CDR3 coding DNA: TGTGCCAGCAGTGAAGCGACAGCAGGCTTTAACACTGAAGCTTTCTTT. Amino acid sequence: CASSEATAGFNTEAFF.